The TCR beta chain under discussion was sequenced for a study of cytomegalovirus exposure and HLA in healthy donors. The study, taken as a whole, reports: Earlier findings revealed that most TCR beta V segments proved productive either about 87% or about 30% of the time. Near-uniform donor sequencing depth was presumed by presence/absence analyses.

Per the germline V gene, CDR1 is MNHEY and CDR2 is SMNVEV (reference sequence). V was clipped by 2 bases and J by 2 bases, with 7 bases between them. The CDR3 length is 13 residues. The primer mix had 60 Vbeta and 13 Jbeta primers. Assay: immunoSEQ multiplex PCR; the TCRdb copy retains only in-frame clones and omits some. This sample has roughly 220,000 clones; about 81% occur once, and the top ten carry 2.7%. On this clone itself: Its specificity is unknown. Other nucleotide sequences in the sample specify the same CDR3.

The rearrangement uses TRBV27 and TRBJ2-7; D might be TRBD2 (6 bases). What was sequenced was PBMCs. The sequence was collected from a woman aged 40 to 50 in good health and CMV-seronegative. CDR3 protein: CASSLAGPYEQYF. CDR3 DNA sequence: TGTGCCAGCAGTTTAGCGGGACCCTACGAGCAGTACTTC.